These T cell receptor beta chains were read from a single sample in a study of blood T cell repertoires in COVID-19. The data were produced by immunoSEQ multiplex PCR, yet TCRdb's version contains in-frame clones alone and is incomplete. The profile shows approximately 50,000 clones, roughly 90% of them singletons. Sequenced material: peripheral blood. These receptors were taken from a human donor in a cohort sampled during active COVID-19. CDR3s leave out the opening cysteine and the closing phenylalanine or tryptophan.

V gene: TRBV15
J gene: TRBJ1-2
CDR3 protein: ATRKRRDGYGYT

V gene: TRBV6-5
J gene: TRBJ1-1
CDR3 protein: ASTGVMNTEAF

V gene: TRBV9
J gene: TRBJ1-5
CDR3 protein: ASSVDRGLQPQH

V gene: TRBV19
J gene: TRBJ1-5
CDR3 protein: ASSIARVRNQPQH

V gene: TRBV28
J gene: TRBJ2-3
CDR3 protein: ASSVNTDTQY

V gene: TRBV27
J gene: TRBJ1-5
CDR3 protein: ASSFDRGPNQPQH

V gene: TRBV9
J gene: TRBJ1-4
CDR3 protein: ASSTRTGTNEKLF

V gene: TRBV11-2
J gene: TRBJ1-3
CDR3 protein: ASSGGTGALGNTIY

V gene: TRBV5-4
J gene: TRBJ2-3
CDR3 protein: ASSNKSGDTQY

V gene: TRBV19
J gene: TRBJ2-2
CDR3 protein: ASSILAGGPNTGELF

V gene: TRBV7-2
J gene: TRBJ1-2
CDR3 protein: ASSLSGQHYGYT

V gene: TRBV30
J gene: TRBJ1-2
CDR3 protein: AWNRQGPGGYT

V gene: TRBV30
J gene: TRBJ1-3
CDR3 protein: AWPVGNTIY

V gene: TRBV10-3
J gene: TRBJ1-1
CDR3 protein: ATKGQANTEAF

V gene: TRBV6-1
J gene: TRBJ2-3
CDR3 protein: ASSVSGTGGTDTQY

V gene: TRBV7-9
J gene: TRBJ1-2
CDR3 protein: ASSLSGTGVYGYT

V gene: TRBV5-6
J gene: TRBJ2-3
CDR3 protein: ASSWGLAGNVDTQY

V gene: TRBV28
J gene: TRBJ2-3
CDR3 protein: ASSVTSTDTQY

V gene: TRBV2
J gene: TRBJ2-7
CDR3 protein: ASMGDRVSYEQY

V gene: TRBV7-8
J gene: TRBJ1-3
CDR3 protein: ASSLVPQISGNTIY

V gene: TRBV28
J gene: TRBJ1-2
CDR3 protein: ASSLDTNYGYT

V gene: TRBV27
J gene: TRBJ1-6
CDR3 protein: ASRPTGQGGSPLH

V gene: TRBV5-1
J gene: TRBJ2-7
CDR3 protein: ASSLVSGSPDYEQY

V gene: TRBV6-5
J gene: TRBJ2-3
CDR3 protein: ASSLTDTQY

V gene: TRBV7-2
J gene: TRBJ2-7
CDR3 protein: ASSQSGTSGSYEQY

V gene: TRBV6-5
J gene: TRBJ2-7
CDR3 protein: ASSYRLAGQDEQY

V gene: TRBV28
J gene: TRBJ1-5
CDR3 protein: ASSNRGGSNQPQH

V gene: TRBV12-3/TRBV12-4
J gene: TRBJ2-1
CDR3 protein: ASSFRWYEQF

V gene: TRBV4-2
J gene: TRBJ2-6
CDR3 protein: ASSQYPGQGSSGANVLT

V gene: TRBV11-3
J gene: TRBJ1-1
CDR3 protein: ASSLLRANTEAF

V gene: TRBV5-1
J gene: TRBJ2-1
CDR3 protein: ASSLAGGNGYNEQF

V gene: TRBV13
J gene: TRBJ2-1
CDR3 protein: ASRTSGRGGEQF

V gene: TRBV29-1
J gene: TRBJ1-2
CDR3 protein: SVGPDRPPANYGYT

V gene: TRBV29-1
J gene: TRBJ1-1
CDR3 protein: SVTIGGRNTEAF

V gene: TRBV29-1
J gene: TRBJ1-1
CDR3 protein: SVGGQGEVLTEAF

V gene: TRBV19
J gene: TRBJ1-4
CDR3 protein: ASSGAGRAEKLF

V gene: TRBV3-1/TRBV3-2
J gene: TRBJ2-5
CDR3 protein: ASSQGGRAVQETQY

V gene: TRBV3-1/TRBV3-2
J gene: TRBJ1-1
CDR3 protein: ASSDRVNTEAF

V gene: TRBV5-6
J gene: TRBJ2-7
CDR3 protein: ASSLGLEQY

V gene: TRBV5-1
J gene: TRBJ2-1
CDR3 protein: ASSFMGGDYNEQF

V gene: TRBV4-1
J gene: TRBJ2-7
CDR3 protein: ASSQPTSGRAYYEQY

V gene: TRBV30
J gene: TRBJ1-4
CDR3 protein: AWSVLGGRGEKLF

V gene: TRBV7-6
J gene: TRBJ2-5
CDR3 protein: ASSPRQGLGETQY

V gene: TRBV4-1
J gene: TRBJ2-2
CDR3 protein: ASQEDKANTGELF

V gene: TRBV7-9
J gene: TRBJ1-6
CDR3 protein: ASSINRGRSYNSPLH

V gene: TRBV10-3
J gene: TRBJ2-7
CDR3 protein: AISGTGDSYEQY

V gene: TRBV21-1
J gene: TRBJ2-5
CDR3 protein: ASSTAAPPSAKETQY

V gene: TRBV7-3
J gene: TRBJ2-5
CDR3 protein: ASSPRGGRETQY

V gene: TRBV2
J gene: TRBJ1-4
CDR3 protein: ASSGATGRSEKLF

V gene: TRBV18
J gene: TRBJ1-1
CDR3 protein: ASQEQGAGTEAF

V gene: TRBV18
J gene: TRBJ1-1
CDR3 protein: ASSPTGPRGTEAF

V gene: TRBV5-1
J gene: TRBJ2-1
CDR3 protein: ASSFLGELAGNLGNEQF

V gene: TRBV19
J gene: TRBJ1-5
CDR3 protein: ASNFRDQPQH

V gene: TRBV5-8
J gene: TRBJ1-1
CDR3 protein: ASSFLTGVMNTEAF

V gene: TRBV19
J gene: TRBJ1-5
CDR3 protein: ASSMIGKSNQPQH